Each of the 11 T cell receptor beta chains below was sequenced from the same sample in a study of T-cell reconstitution after alpha-beta-depleted transplantation in children. This sample's TCRbeta library carried unique molecular identifier barcodes. Each CDR3 protein gets one entry after TCRdb re-called the PCR reads with MiXCR. Here the sample spans fewer than 250,000 distinct CDR3 sequences, more than 15% being singletons. The sample was PBMCs, mostly from graft donor cells, taken 360 days after TCRalphabeta/CD19-depleted stem cell transplant. The source of these receptors is a male patient aged 2 to 10 who had a stem cell transplant for acute lymphoblastic leukemia, so the T cells may come from the graft donor.

The table lists this clonotype with many counts. Here the CDR3 DNA reads TGTGCCATCAGACGGGGTACTAGCACAGATACGCAGTATTTT. This encodes CAIRRGTSTDTQYF. The chain couples TRBV10-3 to TRBJ2-3; TRBD2 is a possible D gene (5 bases). The CDR3 covers 14 residues. Per the germline V gene, CDR1 is ENHRY and CDR2 is SYGVKD. Trimming took 6 bases from V and 0 from J, leaving 10 bases between them.

This clonotype turned up a few times. The chain joins TRBV5-5 to TRBJ2-7; 8 bases agree with TRBD2. Trimming at V came to 0 bases and at J to 4 bases, leaving 6 bases not matched to a gene. This CDR3 contains 15 residues. The germline CDR1 and CDR2 sequences are SGHKS and YYEKEE (reference sequence). CDR3 in DNA: TGTGCCAGCAGCTTGGTCGGCGGGGGGACATACGAGCAGTACTTC. Its translation: CASSLVGGGTYEQYF.

This chain links TRBV7-2 with TRBJ2-1; TRBD2 is a possible D gene (5 bases). With 3 bases removed from V and 9 bases from J, the gap between germline ends came to 21 bases. CDR3 length: 16 residues. Germline lookup yields CDR1 SGHTA and CDR2 FQGNSA. The CDR3 reads CASSLSIGSISGEQFF. The CDR3 DNA follows: TGTGCCAGCAGCTTGAGCATTGGGTCGATAAGCGGTGAGCAGTTCTTC.

This clonotype was seen a single time. The chain employs TRBV5-1 and TRBJ2-7; no definite D call. Germline-derived CDR1 and CDR2 are SGHRS and YFSETQ. The V end was cut by 1 base, the J end by 5 bases, with 7 bases between. CDR3 length: 12 amino acids. As DNA, the CDR3 is TGCGCCAGCAGCTTGTTGGGTAACGAGCAGTACTTC. Amino acid sequence: CASSLLGNEQYF.

This clonotype was seen a handful of times. This chain uses TRBV15 with TRBJ2-3; D is uncertain. Germline V gene data show CDR1 as LNHNV and CDR2 as YYDKDF (reference sequence). Trimming removed 0 bases at V and 2 bases at J, with 12 bases between. The CDR3 covers 16 residues. The CDR3 is CATSREWATITDTQYF. In nucleotides, the CDR3 is TGTGCCACCAGCAGAGAATGGGCGACGATCACAGATACGCAGTATTTT.

This clonotype has more than one count but fewer than ten. The V and J genes are TRBV4-3 and TRBJ2-7; maybe TRBD2 (5 bases). This CDR3 is 15 amino acids long. With 0 bases removed from V and 3 bases from J, the gap between germline ends came to 12 bases. Germline CDR1 reads LGHNA; CDR2 reads YSLEER. The CDR3 spells CASSQDPGIHYEQYF. In nucleotides, the CDR3 is TGCGCCAGCAGCCAAGATCCGGGGATTCACTACGAGCAGTACTTC.

V and J are TRBV12-3 or TRBV12-4 and TRBJ2-1; 12 positions agree with TRBD2. CDR3 length equals 15 residues. The junction had 10 bases not matched to a gene; V was cut back by 11 bases and J by 5 bases. CDR3 region: CASKLLAGGNNEQFF. CDR3 DNA: TGTGCCTCCAAACTTCTAGCGGGGGGGAACAATGAGCAGTTCTTC.

The chain is built from TRBV9 and TRBJ1-1; no firm D call. Trimming shortened V by 2 bases and J by 0 bases, and 11 bases separated the two germline ends. Germline loops: CDR1 SGDLS, CDR2 YYNGEE. The CDR3 is made up of 15 amino acids. The DNA of the CDR3 is TGTGCCAGCAGCGTCCTTGACACTTTGAACACTGAAGCTTTCTTT. Encoded protein: CASSVLDTLNTEAFF. Full variable domain (rest looked up from reference TRBV9 and TRBJ1-1): DSGVTQTPKHLITATGQRVTLRCSPRSGDLSVYWYQQSLDQGLQFLIQYYNGEERAKGNILERFSAQQFPDLHSELNLSSLELGDSALYFCASSVLDTLNTEAFFGQGTRLTVV.

The gene calls are TRBV27 and TRBJ2-1; TRBD1 matches at 7 bases. The J segment lost 6 bases and the V segment lost 3 bases, leaving 5 bases of the junction unmatched. This CDR3 region has 14 residues. Germline CDR1 is MNHEY and CDR2 is SMNVEV (reference sequence). CDR3 loop: CASSFEGAGNEQFF. The CDR3 nucleotides are TGTGCCAGCAGTTTTGAGGGGGCCGGCAATGAGCAGTTCTTC.

This chain links TRBV7-9 with TRBJ2-3, with D perhaps matching TRBD2 (5 bases). The V end lost 2 bases, the J end lost 6 bases, and 18 bases lay between the germline ends. The CDR3 is 16 amino acids. Germline loops: CDR1 SEHNR, CDR2 FQNEAQ (reference sequence). The CDR3 bases are TGTGCCAGCAGCTTAATTAGCCGGGAAATGGGGGATACGCAGTATTTT. Translated, it gives CASSLISREMGDTQYF. The full variable domain, rest sourced from reference TRBV7-9 and TRBJ2-3, is DTGVSQNPRHKITKRGQNVTFRCDPISEHNRLYWYRQTLGQGPEFLTYFQNEAQLEKSRLLSDRFSAERPKGSFSTLEIQRTEQGDSAMYLCASSLISREMGDTQYFGPGTRLTVL.

The sample holds a few counts of this clonotype. The chain combines TRBV6-2 or TRBV6-3 with TRBJ2-7, with D uncertain. The CDR3 sequence is 15 residues long. V gave up 6 bases and J gave up 3 bases, with 18 bases separating them. CDR1 is MNHEY and CDR2 is SVGEGT in the germline V gene. Written as DNA, the CDR3 is TGTGCCAGCAGGCCTGACCGATCCGGAGTCTACGAGCAGTACTTC. Translation: CASRPDRSGVYEQYF.